These 19 T cell receptor beta chains originate from one sample sequenced in a study of T cell responses to AZD1222 COVID-19 vaccine. Here immunoSEQ multiplex PCR was the method, and the copy in TCRdb shows in-frame clones only, minus some. The sample has approximately 130,000 clones; 85% to 95% are singletons. The sample here was peripheral blood, taken on day 0 of AZD1222 vaccination. The origin of the receptors is an adult in good health.

The CDR3 loop reads CASSLRGYEQYF. CDR3 sequence (DNA): TGTGCCAGCAGTCTTCGTGGCTACGAGCAGTACTTC. This chain links TRBV7-2 with TRBJ2-7; D is uncertain. The CDR3 has 12 residues. Germline assignment: CDR1 SGHTA and CDR2 FQGNSA. Trimming shortened V by 6 bases and J by 3 bases, and 9 bases separated the two germline ends.

The rearrangement joins TRBV18 to TRBJ1-6; tentatively, D is TRBD1 (6 bases). Germline values: CDR1 KGHSH, CDR2 LQKENI. The CDR3 has 14 residues. V gave up 1 base and J gave up 8 bases, with 9 bases separating them. The CDR3 coding sequence is TGTGCCAGCTCACCACGGACAGTTGATTCACCCCTCCACTTT. This encodes CASSPRTVDSPLHF.

This chain connects TRBV4-1 to TRBJ2-7, with D maybe TRBD1 (5 bases). This CDR3 region has 16 residues. V was pared by 1 base and J by 2 bases, with 15 bases between. Germline CDR1 is MGHRA and CDR2 is YSYEKL. CDR3 bases: TGCGCCAGCAGCCAAGGGGGCGCTCCAGGAGCCTACGAGCAGTACTTC. This translates into CASSQGGAPGAYEQYF.

In this sample, this clone turned up once. The chain couples TRBV19 to TRBJ2-1; weak D call: TRBD1 (5 bases). Trimming stripped 4 bases from V and 0 bases from J, with 10 bases between. The CDR3 totals 15 residues. Germline assignment: CDR1 LNHDA and CDR2 SQIVND (reference sequence). Written as DNA, the CDR3 is TGTGCCAGTAGTAAGGGGCCACTCTCCTACAATGAGCAGTTCTTC. Translating it yields CASSKGPLSYNEQFF.

This chain links TRBV27 with TRBJ2-5; 8 bases line up with TRBD1. This CDR3 spans 16 amino acids. V lost 5 bases to trimming and J lost 1 base; unmatched junction nucleotides: 9. The germline V gene encodes CDR1 MNHEY and CDR2 SMNVEV (reference sequence). CDR3 DNA: TGTGCCAGCAGTCGAACATACGGACAGGGCCAAGAGACCCAGTACTTC. Its translation: CASSRTYGQGQETQYF.

The genes are TRBV2 and TRBJ1-6, with D possibly TRBD1 on 6 matching bases. This CDR3 comprises 15 residues. The germline CDR1 and CDR2 sequences are SNHLY and FYNNEI. Trimming left V 5 bases short and J 9 bases short, with 17 bases between. CDR3 sequence reads: CASSPQGGDVSPLHF. The CDR3 DNA reads TGTGCCAGCAGTCCGCAAGGGGGGGATGTTTCACCCCTCCACTTT.

In DNA form, the CDR3 reads TGTGCCAGCAGCTTGGCGAGCGGAGCTGAAGCTTTCTTT. As protein: CASSLASGAEAFF. The V call is TRBV5-5, the J call TRBJ1-1; no clear D gene. This CDR3 is 13 amino acids long. The germline gives CDR1 SGHKS, CDR2 YYEKEE (reference sequence). V was clipped by 0 bases and J by 6 bases, with 9 bases between them.

The CDR3 region is CASSISSASGSQEVFF. CDR3 nucleotide sequence: TGTGCCAGTAGTATTAGTTCGGCTAGCGGGAGTCAGGAGGTGTTCTTC. This chain uses TRBV19 with TRBJ2-1; 10 positions match TRBD2. The CDR3 totals 16 residues. Germline loops: CDR1 LNHDA, CDR2 SQIVND (reference sequence). The V gene end was trimmed by 3 bases and the J gene end by 15 bases; junction bases not matched to a gene: 17. The entire variable domain, with the rest obtained from reference TRBV19 and TRBJ2-1, is as follows: DGGITQSPKYLFRKEGQNVTLSCEQNLNHDAMYWYRQDPGQGLRLIYYSQIVNDFQKGDIAEGYSVSREKKESFPLTVTSAQKNPTAFYLCASSISSASGSQEVFFGPGTRLTVL.

This clone was seen a few times. The rearrangement joins TRBV5-1 to TRBJ1-2; D might be TRBD1 (6 bases). Looked up from germline, CDR1 is SGHRS and CDR2 is YFSETQ. This CDR3 has 19 amino acids. V was shortened by 3 bases and J by 8 bases, with 32 bases between the two germline ends. The CDR3 DNA sequence: TGCGCCAGCAGCTCGCTAGACCCCCGGGTAGGAAACAGGGACCAAGGCTACACCTTC. This encodes CASSSLDPRVGNRDQGYTF.

The chain links TRBV18 to TRBJ1-6; D call uncertain. Germline lookup yields CDR1 KGHSH and CDR2 LQKENI. The CDR3 covers 13 residues. V lost 2 bases to trimming and J lost 7 bases, with 6 bases between them. CDR3: CASSPTENSPLHF. CDR3 DNA: TGTGCCAGCTCACCAACCGAAAATTCACCCCTCCACTTT.

The chain carries TRBV5-1 and TRBJ1-1; weak D call: TRBD1 (6 bases). CDR3 size: 15 residues. The germline V gene has CDR1 SGHRS and CDR2 YFSETQ. V gave up 1 base and J gave up 0 bases, with 10 bases separating them. The CDR3 reads CASSLSQGMNTEAFF. The CDR3 coding sequence is TGCGCCAGCAGCTTGAGCCAGGGGATGAACACTGAAGCTTTCTTT.

The chain joins TRBV19 to TRBJ1-5; D call uncertain. V dropped 3 bases and J dropped 0 bases, with 9 bases sitting between them. The CDR3 covers 15 residues. Germline CDR1 reads LNHDA; CDR2 reads SQIVND (reference sequence). The CDR3: CASSMTSLSNQPQHF. CDR3 sequence (DNA): TGTGCCAGTAGTATGACCAGCCTTAGCAATCAGCCCCAGCATTTT.

V is TRBV19 and J is TRBJ1-1; TRBD1 matches 7 bases. Germline assignment: CDR1 LNHDA and CDR2 SQIVND (reference sequence). This CDR3 contains 11 residues. The junction had 7 bases not matched to a gene; V was cut back by 10 bases and J by 8 bases. DNA of the CDR3: TGTGCCACCAGACTGACAGGGGAAGCTTTCTTT. It yields the protein CATRLTGEAFF.

The J gene is TRBJ1-3, the V gene TRBV18; no reliable D call. The CDR3 covers 16 residues. Germline V CDR1 and CDR2: KGHSH, LQKENI. V lost 2 bases to trimming and J lost 2 bases, with 13 bases between them. The CDR3 DNA sequence: TGTGCCAGCTCACCAGCCCTACTCACGACTGGAAACACCATATATTTT. Amino acid sequence: CASSPALLTTGNTIYF.

V gene TRBV19 combines with J gene TRBJ1-2, with a weak D call TRBD1 (5 bases). Germline lookup yields CDR1 LNHDA and CDR2 SQIVND (reference sequence). The CDR3 spans 11 residues. Trimming left V 7 bases short and J 6 bases short, with 9 bases between. DNA for the CDR3: TGTGCCAGTACCCTGGGGGATGGCTACACCTTC. Translated, it gives CASTLGDGYTF.

The J gene is TRBJ2-3, the V gene TRBV7-6; 7 bases line up with TRBD1. CDR3 length: 14 amino acids. With 6 bases clipped from V and 1 base from J, the junction kept 4 bases outside the gene matches. Per germline, CDR1 SGHVS and CDR2 FNYEAQ. The DNA of the CDR3 is TGTGCCAGCAGGGGTACAGGGGGCACAGATACGCAGTATTTT. It codes for CASRGTGGTDTQYF.

The sample holds one count of this clone. This chain uses TRBV7-9 with TRBJ1-2; 11 nucleotides agree with TRBD1. V was pared by 3 bases and J by 6 bases, with 3 bases of the junction left unmatched. The CDR3 consists of 14 residues. Germline loops: CDR1 SEHNR, CDR2 FQNEAQ (reference sequence). CDR3 sequence reads: CASSFRTGGHGYTF. CDR3 DNA: TGTGCCAGCAGCTTCCGGACAGGGGGCCATGGCTACACCTTC.

V and J are TRBV30 and TRBJ1-6; 8 nucleotides match TRBD1. The CDR3 spans 14 residues. CDR1 is GTSNPN, CDR2 SVGIG, per germline (reference sequence). V trimming: 4 bases; J trimming: 8 bases; junction bases outside the gene matches: 7. The CDR3 nucleotides are TGTGCCTGGAATAGACAGGGGCAGGATTCACCCCTCCACTTT. As protein: CAWNRQGQDSPLHF.

The V gene is TRBV7-3, the J gene TRBJ2-1, with D hard to call. Trimming left V 2 bases short and J 0 bases short, with 8 bases between. Germline V lookup: CDR1 SGHTA, CDR2 FQGTGA. This CDR3 is 15 amino acids long. The CDR3 DNA sequence: TGTGCCAGCAGCTTACGGGCCTTCTCCTACAATGAGCAGTTCTTC. Protein sequence: CASSLRAFSYNEQFF.